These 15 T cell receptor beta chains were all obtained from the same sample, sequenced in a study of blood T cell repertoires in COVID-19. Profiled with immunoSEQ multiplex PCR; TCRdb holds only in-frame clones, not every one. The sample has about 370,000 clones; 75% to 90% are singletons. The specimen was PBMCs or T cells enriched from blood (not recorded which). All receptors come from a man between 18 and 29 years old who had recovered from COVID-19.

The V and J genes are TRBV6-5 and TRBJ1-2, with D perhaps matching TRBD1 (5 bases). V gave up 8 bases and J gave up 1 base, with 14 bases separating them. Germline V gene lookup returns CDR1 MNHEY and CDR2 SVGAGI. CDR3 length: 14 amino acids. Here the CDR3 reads CASGRAQLNYGYTF. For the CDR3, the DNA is TGTGCCAGCGGCAGGGCCCAACTTAACTATGGCTACACCTTC.

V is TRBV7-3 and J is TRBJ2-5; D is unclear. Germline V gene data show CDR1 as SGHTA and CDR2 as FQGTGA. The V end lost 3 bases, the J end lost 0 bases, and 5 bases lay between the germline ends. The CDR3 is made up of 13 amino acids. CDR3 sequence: CASSFTDQETQYF. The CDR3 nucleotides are TGTGCCAGCAGCTTTACGGACCAAGAGACCCAGTACTTC.

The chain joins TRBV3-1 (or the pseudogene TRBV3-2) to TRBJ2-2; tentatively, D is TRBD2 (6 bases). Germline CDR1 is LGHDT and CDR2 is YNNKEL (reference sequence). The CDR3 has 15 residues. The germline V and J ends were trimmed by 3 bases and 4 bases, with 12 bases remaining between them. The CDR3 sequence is CASSQVAGRTGELFF. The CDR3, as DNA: TGTGCCAGCAGCCAGGTGGCGGGGCGCACCGGGGAGCTGTTTTTT.

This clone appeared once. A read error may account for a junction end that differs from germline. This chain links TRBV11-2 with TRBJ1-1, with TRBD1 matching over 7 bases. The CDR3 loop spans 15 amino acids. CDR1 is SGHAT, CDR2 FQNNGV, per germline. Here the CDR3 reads CASSSSRGRHTEAFF. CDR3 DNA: TGTGCCAGCAGCTCTAGCAGGGGGAGGCACACTGAAGCTTTTTTT.

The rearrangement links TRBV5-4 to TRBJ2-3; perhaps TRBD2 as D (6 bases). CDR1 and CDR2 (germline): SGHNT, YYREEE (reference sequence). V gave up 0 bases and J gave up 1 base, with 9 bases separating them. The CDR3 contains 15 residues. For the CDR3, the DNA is TGTGCCAGCAGCTTGGATAGCGGAGGCACAGATACGCAGTATTTT. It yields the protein CASSLDSGGTDTQYF.

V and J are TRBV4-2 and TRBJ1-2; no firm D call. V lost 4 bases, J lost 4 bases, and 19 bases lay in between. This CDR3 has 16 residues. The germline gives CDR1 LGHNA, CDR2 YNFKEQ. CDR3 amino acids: CASSPPEARGSYGYTF. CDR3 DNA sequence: TGTGCCAGCAGCCCCCCTGAGGCCCGAGGTAGCTATGGCTACACCTTC.

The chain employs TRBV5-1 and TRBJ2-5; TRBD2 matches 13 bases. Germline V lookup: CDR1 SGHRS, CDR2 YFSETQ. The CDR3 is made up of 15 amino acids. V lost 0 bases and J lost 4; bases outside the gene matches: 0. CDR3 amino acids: CASSLGLAGGETQYF. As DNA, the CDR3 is TGCGCCAGCAGCTTGGGACTAGCGGGGGGAGAGACCCAGTACTTC.

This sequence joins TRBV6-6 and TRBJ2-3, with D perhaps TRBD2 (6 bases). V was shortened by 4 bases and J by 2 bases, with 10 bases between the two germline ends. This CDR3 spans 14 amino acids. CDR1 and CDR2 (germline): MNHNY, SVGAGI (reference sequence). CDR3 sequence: CASSSLAPTDTQYF. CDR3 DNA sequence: TGTGCCAGCAGTTCCCTAGCGCCCACAGATACGCAGTATTTT.

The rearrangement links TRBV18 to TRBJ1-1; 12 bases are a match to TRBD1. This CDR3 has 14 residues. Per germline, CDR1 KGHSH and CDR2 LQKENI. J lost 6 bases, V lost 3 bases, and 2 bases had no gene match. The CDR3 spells CASSPGQGAPEAFF. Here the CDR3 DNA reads TGTGCCAGCTCACCGGGACAGGGGGCGCCTGAAGCTTTCTTT.

Here the CDR3 DNA reads TGTGCCAGCTCACCACAGAGACAACAGGGTTCTCTCTCTGGAAACACCATATATTTT. Protein: CASSPQRQQGSLSGNTIYF. The chain joins TRBV18 to TRBJ1-3; tentative D call: TRBD1 (6 bases). In germline, CDR1 is KGHSH, CDR2 LQKENI. The length of the CDR3 is 19 residues. The V and J ends lost 1 base and 0 bases respectively, with 19 bases between them.

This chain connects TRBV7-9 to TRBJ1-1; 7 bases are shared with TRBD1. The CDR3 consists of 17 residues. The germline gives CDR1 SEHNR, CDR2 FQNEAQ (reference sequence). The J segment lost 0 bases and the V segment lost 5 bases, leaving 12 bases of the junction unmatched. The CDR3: CASSDLGQATMNTEAFF. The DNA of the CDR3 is TGTGCCAGCAGCGACCTCGGACAGGCTACCATGAACACTGAAGCTTTCTTT. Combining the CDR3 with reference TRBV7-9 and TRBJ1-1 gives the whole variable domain DTGVSQNPRHKITKRGQNVTFRCDPISEHNRLYWYRQTLGQGPEFLTYFQNEAQLEKSRLLSDRFSAERPKGSFSTLEIQRTEQGDSAMYLCASSDLGQATMNTEAFFGQGTRLTVV.

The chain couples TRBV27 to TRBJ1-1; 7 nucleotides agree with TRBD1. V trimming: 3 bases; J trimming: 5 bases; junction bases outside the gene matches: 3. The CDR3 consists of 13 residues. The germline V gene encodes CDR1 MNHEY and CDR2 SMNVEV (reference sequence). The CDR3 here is CASSFLTGTEAFF. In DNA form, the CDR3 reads TGTGCCAGCAGTTTTTTGACAGGGACTGAAGCTTTCTTT.

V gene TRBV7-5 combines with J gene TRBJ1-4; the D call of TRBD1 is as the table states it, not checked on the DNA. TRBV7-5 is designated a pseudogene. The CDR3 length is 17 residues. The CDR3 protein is CVRSLETGNATNEKLFF. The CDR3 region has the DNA TGTGTCAGAAGCTTAGAGACAGGAAATGCAACTAATGAAAAACTGTTTTTT.

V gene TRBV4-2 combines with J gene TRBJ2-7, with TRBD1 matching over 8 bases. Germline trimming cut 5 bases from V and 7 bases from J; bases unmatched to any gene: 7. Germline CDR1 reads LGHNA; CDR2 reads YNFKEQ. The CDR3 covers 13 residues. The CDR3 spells CASSTRQGREQYF. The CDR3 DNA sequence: TGTGCCAGCAGCACCAGACAGGGGAGGGAGCAGTACTTC.

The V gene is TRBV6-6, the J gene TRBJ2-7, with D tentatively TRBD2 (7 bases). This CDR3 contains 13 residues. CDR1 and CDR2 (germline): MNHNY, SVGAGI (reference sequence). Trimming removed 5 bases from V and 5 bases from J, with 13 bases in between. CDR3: CASSPRGGDEQYF. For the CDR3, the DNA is TGTGCCAGCAGTCCAAGGGGGGGGGACGAGCAGTACTTC.